Following are 9 T cell receptor beta chains from one sample sequenced in a study of cytomegalovirus exposure and HLA in healthy donors (dated by TCRdb to about 2017). Libraries were constructed by the immunoSEQ multiplex PCR assay. For the multiplex PCR, a mixture combining 60 forward primers for TCR Vbeta segments and 13 reverse primers for TCR Jbeta segments was used. As stored in TCRdb, this immuneACCESS dataset retains in-frame rearrangements with V and J assigned. A fraction of the clones does not appear; measured against another copy, unresolved V genes explain less than half of the discrepancy, and the remainder lacks a known reason. This sample holds 150,000 to 200,000 clones; 65% to 80% were observed only once. The ten largest make up around 4.6% of the sample. Sequencing was done on a sample of PBMCs. The receptors come from a man between 18 and 35 years old in good health and CMV-seropositive.

This chain joins TRBV13 and TRBJ1-1, with no clear D. The CDR3 extends over 13 amino acids. Germline V gives CDR1 PRHDT, CDR2 FYEKMQ (reference sequence). V lost 3 bases and J 0 bases, leaving 5 bases between the germline ends. CDR3 loop: CASSFNLNTEAFF. The CDR3 nucleotides read TGTGCCAGCAGCTTTAATTTGAACACTGAAGCTTTCTTT.

This clone was detected only a few times. The chain employs TRBV6-6 and TRBJ2-3, with a tentative D call TRBD2 (6 bases). The CDR3 sequence is 15 residues long. The germline V gene has CDR1 MNHNY and CDR2 SVGAGI (reference sequence). V gave up 0 bases and J gave up 3 bases, with 10 bases separating them. The CDR3 bases are TGTGCCAGCAGTTACTCTAGCGGCTATACAGATACGCAGTATTTT. Translation: CASSYSSGYTDTQYF.

The chain carries TRBV5-8 and TRBJ1-5; D perhaps matches TRBD1 (6 bases). V was cut by 1 base and J by 3 bases, with 11 bases left in between. Per the germline V gene, CDR1 is SGHTS and CDR2 is YDEGEE. The CDR3 length is 15 residues. The CDR3 bases are TGTGCCAGCAGCTTGATATGGGACACCAATCAGCCCCAGCATTTT. It codes for CASSLIWDTNQPQHF.

This chain uses TRBV19 with TRBJ1-2; D is unresolved. V dropped 3 bases and J dropped 4 bases, with 12 bases sitting between them. Germline V CDR1 and CDR2: LNHDA, SQIVND (reference sequence). This CDR3 comprises 14 residues. The CDR3 bases are TGTGCCAGTAGTATCCAGACGGGGATCTATGGCTACACCTTC. Its translation is CASSIQTGIYGYTF.

V and J are TRBV19 and TRBJ2-1; 11 bases map to TRBD1. There are 13 residues in the CDR3. Germline CDR1 is LNHDA and CDR2 is SQIVND (reference sequence). The V gene end was trimmed by 6 bases and the J gene end by 12 bases; junction bases not matched to a gene: 7. The CDR3 loop reads CASSRDRGWRQFF. CDR3 DNA sequence: TGTGCCAGTAGCCGGGACAGGGGGTGGCGGCAGTTCTTC.

V is TRBV30 and J is TRBJ1-1, with a weak D call TRBD1 (6 bases). The CDR3 has 11 residues. Germline CDR1 GTSNPN, CDR2 SVGIG (reference sequence). V was shortened by 8 bases and J by 6 bases, with 13 bases between the two germline ends. The CDR3 DNA is TGTGCCCGGGGGGGGGCTTCTGAAGCTTTCTTT. The encoded protein is CARGGASEAFF.

The DNA for the CDR3 is TGTGCCAGCAGTGAACGGGACAGGGGTAGCTACACCTTC. Residues: CASSERDRGSYTF. The V gene is TRBV6-1, the J gene TRBJ1-2; 10 positions agree with TRBD1. The CDR3 has 13 residues. Germline V CDR1 and CDR2: MNHNS, SASEGT. The J segment lost 9 bases and the V segment lost 2 bases, leaving 3 bases of the junction unmatched.

The chain employs TRBV5-1 and TRBJ2-3; tentatively, D is TRBD1 (6 bases). V lost 4 bases, J lost 0 bases, and 9 bases lay in between. Germline CDR1 and CDR2: SGHRS and YFSETQ. This CDR3 has 14 residues. CDR3 DNA sequence: TGCGCCAGCAGCCAGGGGATTAGCACAGATACGCAGTATTTT. Residues: CASSQGISTDTQYF.

This clone was observed once. This chain connects TRBV10-3 to TRBJ2-3, with 11 bases fitting TRBD2. The CDR3 totals 15 residues. CDR1 is ENHRY and CDR2 is SYGVKD in the germline V gene. The ends lost 6 bases at V and 3 bases at J; junction bases unmatched: 5. Here the CDR3 DNA reads TGTGCCATCAGGGGGACTAGCGGAGGGACAGATACGCAGTATTTT. Translating it yields CAIRGTSGGTDTQYF.